The 25 T cell receptor beta chains listed next were all sequenced from one sample in a study of blood T cells in healthy people across ages. A second PCR of 7 to 11 cycles used a sample-barcoded 5' primer and a J-beta primer mix. TCRdb reprocessed the 5' RACE reads with MiXCR, giving one entry per CDR3 protein. The sample has roughly 1,300,000 distinct CDR3 sequences, approximately 59% seen once. Material for sequencing was blood. The receptors stem from a man between 18 and 29 years old in good health.

This clonotype was seen more than once but under ten times. CDR3 DNA sequence: TGTGCCACCCTCTCAGACCAAGAGACCCAGTACTTC. Translating it yields CATLSDQETQYF. V usage is TRBV15 and J usage is TRBJ2-5, with D hard to call. Germline lookup yields CDR1 LNHNV and CDR2 YYDKDF (reference sequence). The CDR3 runs 12 residues. V lost 8 bases to trimming and J lost 0 bases, with 7 bases between them.

The chain couples TRBV7-2 to TRBJ1-4; D may be TRBD1 (6 bases). Trimming removed 5 bases at V and 7 bases at J, with 17 bases between. The CDR3 sequence is 15 residues long. Germline V gene sequence: CDR1 SGHTA, CDR2 FQGNSA. Written as DNA, the CDR3 is TGTGCCAGCAGCCCGAACGGGACACCTAGTGAAAAACTGTTTTTT. Protein product: CASSPNGTPSEKLFF.

The chain has TRBV28 and TRBJ2-5; the D gene is possibly TRBD2 (6 bases). The J call may be faulty, since TRBJ2-7 better matches the DNA end. Germline-derived CDR1 and CDR2 are MDHEN and SYDVKM. The CDR3 is made up of 16 amino acids. The CDR3 reads CASSLSPGTRVGEQYF. DNA of the CDR3: TGTGCCAGCAGTTTATCTCCAGGGACTCGGGTAGGCGAGCAGTACTTC.

The V gene is TRBV7-8, the J gene TRBJ2-1; D is unclear. The CDR3 covers 13 residues. Germline V lookup: CDR1 SGHVS, CDR2 FQNEAQ. Between the trimmed V and J ends, which lost 0 bases and 10 bases, there was a span of 10 bases. DNA for the CDR3: TGTGCCAGCAGCTTAGCGGGCCTAACGGAGCAGTTCTTC. This sequence encodes CASSLAGLTEQFF.

This clonotype turned up a few times. The gene calls are TRBV25-1 and TRBJ2-4; D gene uncertain. The last part of the DNA fits TRBJ2-7 better; the J call may be wrong. The CDR3 has 15 residues. CDR1 and CDR2 (germline): MGHDK, SYGVNS. In nucleotides, the CDR3 is TGTGCCAGCAGTGACCGGGTCTCCCCAGCCTACGAGCAGTACTTC. Its translation is CASSDRVSPAYEQYF.

Only one count was recorded for this clonotype. The chain uses TRBV20-1 and TRBJ2-1, with D possibly matching TRBD1 (5 bases). The CDR3 is made up of 16 amino acids. Germline V gene sequence: CDR1 DFQATT, CDR2 SNEGSKA (reference sequence). Between the trimmed V and J ends, which lost 0 bases and 1 base, there was a span of 13 bases. The DNA of the CDR3 is TGCAGTGCTAGAGATTTGGACAACTCGTCCTACAATGAGCAGTTCTTC. Its translation is CSARDLDNSSYNEQFF.

This clonotype was observed a single time. The rearrangement joins TRBV7-6 to TRBJ2-7; D remains unclear. The CDR3 extends over 14 amino acids. With 5 bases removed from V and 5 bases from J, the gap between germline ends came to 16 bases. Germline loops: CDR1 SGHVS, CDR2 FNYEAQ. The CDR3 protein is CASSPSGPYDEQYF. DNA for the CDR3: TGTGCCAGCAGCCCCTCCGGGCCATACGACGAGCAGTACTTC.

CDR3 region: CASSNLQALYNEQFF. The CDR3, as DNA: TGTGCCAGCAGCAACCTTCAGGCCCTGTACAATGAGCAGTTCTTC. The chain joins TRBV7-9 to TRBJ2-1; no clear D. V was trimmed by 5 bases and J by 4 bases, leaving 15 bases between them. This CDR3 spans 15 amino acids. Germline assignment: CDR1 SEHNR and CDR2 FQNEAQ (reference sequence).

There are many counts of this clonotype. This rearrangement joins TRBV6-5 to TRBJ2-5, with TRBD2 identical over 9 bases. The CDR3 has 12 residues. The germline gives CDR1 MNHEY, CDR2 SVGAGI. Germline trimming cut 8 bases from V and 5 bases from J; bases unmatched to any gene: 3. The CDR3 sequence is CASRTSGETQYF. The CDR3 DNA sequence: TGTGCCAGCCGCACTAGCGGGGAGACCCAGTACTTC.

This clonotype showed up many times. The chain links TRBV7-8 to TRBJ2-7; D is ambiguous. Trimming stripped 5 bases from V and 3 bases from J, with 11 bases between. The CDR3 totals 13 residues. Germline CDR1 reads SGHVS; CDR2 reads FQNEAQ. The CDR3 here is CASSQTLGYEQYF. As DNA, the CDR3 is TGTGCCAGCAGCCAGACCTTAGGCTACGAGCAGTACTTC.

V usage is TRBV12-3 or TRBV12-4 and J usage is TRBJ1-4; TRBD1 might be the D (6 bases). The CDR3 spans 16 residues. V was shortened by 3 bases and J by 0 bases, with 11 bases between the two germline ends. The CDR3 loop is CASSFQGTATNEKLFF. CDR3 bases: TGTGCCAGCAGTTTCCAGGGGACTGCAACTAATGAAAAACTGTTTTTT.

This chain joins TRBV6-5 and TRBJ2-1; D is ambiguous. CDR3 length equals 18 residues. Germline V gene lookup returns CDR1 MNHEY and CDR2 SVGAGI. V gave up 0 bases and J gave up 5 bases, with 20 bases separating them. CDR3 in amino acids: CASSYSEAGNLKNNEQFF. The CDR3 region has the DNA TGTGCCAGCAGTTACTCGGAAGCCGGCAACCTTAAAAACAATGAGCAGTTCTTC.

V usage is TRBV7-2 and J usage is TRBJ2-1, with D perhaps matching TRBD2 (5 bases). CDR3 length equals 16 residues. From germline, CDR1 is SGHTA and CDR2 FQGNSA. V lost 1 base and J lost 9, with 19 bases in between. CDR3 sequence reads: CASSLGNAPLVGEQFF. The CDR3 nucleotides read TGTGCCAGCAGCTTAGGAAATGCCCCACTAGTTGGTGAGCAGTTCTTC.

The J gene is TRBJ1-1, the V gene TRBV24-1; no clear D. Deletions cut 2 bases from V and 0 bases from J, with 6 bases between. CDR3 size: 14 residues. The germline V gene encodes CDR1 KGHDR and CDR2 SFDVKD. The DNA for the CDR3 is TGTGCCACCAGTGATTCAGCACTGAACACTGAAGCTTTCTTT. This sequence encodes CATSDSALNTEAFF.

The chain employs TRBV29-1 and TRBJ2-1, with 8 bases fitting TRBD2. Trimming took 6 bases from V and 0 from J; bases not matched to a gene: 16. The germline CDR1 and CDR2 sequences are SQVTM and ANQGSEA. The CDR3 is made up of 18 amino acids. The CDR3 DNA reads TGCAGCGTCAACGGACTAGCTTCTCCTGAGAGCTCCTACAATGAGCAGTTCTTC. Amino acids: CSVNGLASPESSYNEQFF.

The chain links TRBV12-3 or TRBV12-4 to TRBJ2-1; 7 bases line up with TRBD2. The CDR3 has 13 amino acids. V trimming: 8 bases; J trimming: 8 bases; junction bases outside the gene matches: 9. CDR3 in amino acids: CASQRDYKDEQFF. The CDR3 region has the DNA TGTGCCAGCCAGCGGGACTACAAGGATGAGCAGTTCTTC.

The chain is built from TRBV29-1 and TRBJ1-2; D might be TRBD1 (5 bases). V lost 7 bases to trimming and J lost 6 bases, with 21 bases between them. The CDR3 length is 14 residues. Germline loops: CDR1 SQVTM, CDR2 ANQGSEA. The CDR3 region is CSALRGRREDGYTF. CDR3 bases: TGCAGCGCCCTCCGGGGCAGGAGGGAGGATGGCTACACCTTC.

This clonotype was recorded many times. The gene calls are TRBV2 and TRBJ2-7; no clear D. The germline gives CDR1 SNHLY, CDR2 FYNNEI. This CDR3 comprises 10 residues. V lost 5 bases and J 3 bases, leaving 2 bases between the germline ends. Written as DNA, the CDR3 is TGTGCCAGCAGTAACTACGAGCAGTACTTC. Its translation: CASSNYEQYF.

This clonotype was seen only once. The rearrangement uses TRBV27 and TRBJ2-7, with 11 positions matching TRBD1. Germline assignment: CDR1 MNHEY and CDR2 SMNVEV (reference sequence). V trimming: 5 bases; J trimming: 6 bases; junction bases outside the gene matches: 6. The length of the CDR3 is 14 residues. The CDR3 DNA sequence: TGTGCCAGCAGTCCTCGGACAGGGGGCTGCGAGCAGTACTTC. Protein product: CASSPRTGGCEQYF.

The chain carries TRBV6-5 and TRBJ2-5; 9 bases fit TRBD2. The CDR3 spans 16 residues. CDR1 and CDR2 from the germline V gene are MNHEY and SVGAGI. With 3 bases clipped from V and 11 bases from J, the junction kept 16 bases outside the gene matches. The CDR3 DNA follows: TGTGCCAGCAGTTATAAATTAGCGGGAGCACTCAATGGGCAGTACTTC. Encoded protein: CASSYKLAGALNGQYF.

The chain links TRBV6-5 to TRBJ2-5, with D tentatively TRBD2 (6 bases). The J call may be wrong; the DNA end is better matched by TRBJ2-7. The CDR3 covers 14 residues. CDR1 and CDR2 from the germline V gene are MNHEY and SVGAGI. DNA of the CDR3: TGTGCCAGCAGTGACGAGGTAGGGAGGTACGAGCAGTACTTC. This encodes CASSDEVGRYEQYF.

The chain is built from TRBV9 and TRBJ2-3, with D unclear. Trimming stripped 4 bases from V and 2 bases from J, with 14 bases between. The CDR3 runs 15 residues. CDR1 and CDR2 (germline): SGDLS, YYNGEE. For the CDR3, the DNA is TGTGCCAGCAGCCGACCCCTAGGAACCACAGATACGCAGTATTTT. It translates to CASSRPLGTTDTQYF.

The chain recombines TRBV7-2 with TRBJ2-1; D remains unclear. The germline V and J ends were trimmed by 1 base and 0 bases, with 10 bases remaining between them. Looked up from germline, CDR1 is SGHTA and CDR2 is FQGNSA. This CDR3 has 16 residues. CDR3 amino acids: CASSLGLGRSYNEQFF. CDR3 nucleotides: TGTGCCAGCAGCTTAGGTCTTGGTCGCTCCTACAATGAGCAGTTCTTC.

This sequence joins TRBV5-1 and TRBJ2-1; D uncertain. This CDR3 comprises 13 residues. Trimming removed 0 bases at V and 8 bases at J, with 9 bases between. Germline V CDR1 and CDR2: SGHRS, YFSETQ. This CDR3 reads CASSLAEVDEQFF. In DNA form, the CDR3 reads TGCGCCAGCAGCTTGGCCGAAGTCGATGAGCAGTTCTTC. Full variable domain (rest looked up from reference TRBV5-1 and TRBJ2-1): KAGVTQTPRYLIKTRGQQVTLSCSPISGHRSVSWYQQTPGQGLQFLFEYFSETQRNKGNFPGRFSGRQFSNSRSEMNVSTLELGDSALYLCASSLAEVDEQFFGPGTRLTVL.

This clonotype was seen only a few times. The chain has TRBV7-9 and TRBJ2-3; a weak D match, TRBD2 (5 bases). This CDR3 has 13 residues. Germline-derived CDR1 and CDR2 are SEHNR and FQNEAQ (reference sequence). V was trimmed by 3 bases and J by 8 bases, leaving 12 bases between them. CDR3 amino acids: CASSLPIRGTQYF. CDR3 nucleotides: TGTGCCAGCAGCTTGCCGATCCGGGGTACGCAGTATTTT.